These 13 T cell receptor beta chains were sequenced from one sample in a study of cytomegalovirus exposure and HLA in healthy donors. Vbeta (60) and Jbeta (13) primers were used in the PCR. Generated by immunoSEQ multiplex PCR, the TCRdb table keeps only in-frame clones and is missing some. Among around 200,000 clones listed, around 83% were seen once. Sequencing used PBMCs. These receptors were obtained from a girl aged 2 to 10 in good health and CMV-seropositive.

The chain joins TRBV5-1 to TRBJ2-1, with a possible D match to TRBD2 (6 bases). V was clipped by 3 bases and J by 6 bases, with 16 bases between them. CDR1 SGHRS and CDR2 YFSETQ come from the germline V gene. The CDR3 covers 15 residues. The CDR3: CASSSGLRTGNEQFF. In DNA, the CDR3 is TGCGCCAGCAGCTCTGGACTACGCACGGGCAATGAGCAGTTCTTC.

The count of this clone is one. V is TRBV11-2 and J is TRBJ2-7, with no clear D. The germline gives CDR1 SGHAT, CDR2 FQNNGV. This CDR3 is 12 amino acids long. V lost 5 bases to trimming and J lost 0 bases, with 5 bases between them. The CDR3 here is CASSPSSYEQYF. CDR3 DNA: TGTGCCAGCAGCCCCTCCTCCTACGAGCAGTACTTC. Variable domain in full (rest from reference TRBV11-2 and TRBJ2-7): EAGVAQSPRYKIIEKRQSVAFWCNPISGHATLYWYQQILGQGPKLLIQFQNNGVVDDSQLPKDRFSAERLKGVDSTLKIQPAKLEDSAVYLCASSPSSYEQYFGPGTRLTVT.

The V call is TRBV19, the J call TRBJ1-5; 9 bases are shared with TRBD1. This CDR3 has 15 amino acids. The V gene's germline CDR1 is LNHDA and CDR2 SQIVND (reference sequence). V dropped 4 bases and J dropped 10; count of bases not matched to a gene: 11. This CDR3 is CASSKGQGNFRPQHF. CDR3 DNA: TGTGCCAGTAGTAAGGGACAGGGTAACTTTCGACCCCAGCATTTT.

The chain employs TRBV27 and TRBJ2-1; 8 bases are shared with TRBD2. V trimming: 4 bases; J trimming: 3 bases; junction bases outside the gene matches: 8. The CDR3 consists of 16 residues. CDR1 is MNHEY and CDR2 is SMNVEV in the germline V gene (reference sequence). In nucleotides, the CDR3 is TGTGCCAGCAGTTCCGAACCCGCGGGAGGCTACAATGAGCAGTTCTTC. Translated: CASSSEPAGGYNEQFF.

This clone appeared once. The chain links TRBV30 to TRBJ1-2; no firm D call. The CDR3 sequence is 15 residues long. Trimming took off 0 bases at V and 4 bases at J, with 15 bases between the two ends. Germline V gene lookup returns CDR1 GTSNPN and CDR2 SVGIG (reference sequence). The CDR3 is CAWSVRRVALYGYTF. CDR3 nucleotides: TGTGCCTGGAGTGTACGGAGGGTTGCCCTCTATGGCTACACCTTC.

The chain is built from TRBV25-1 and TRBJ1-4; weak D call: TRBD1 (5 bases). The germline V and J ends were trimmed by 3 bases and 5 bases, with 16 bases remaining between them. CDR1 MGHDK and CDR2 SYGVNS come from the germline V gene. There are 16 residues in the CDR3. The CDR3 protein is CASSDSPGRGNEKLFF. CDR3 sequence (DNA): TGTGCCAGCAGTGATTCCCCCGGGCGGGGGAATGAAAAACTGTTTTTT. Looking up the rest from reference TRBV25-1 and TRBJ1-4 gives the full variable domain: EADIYQTPRYLVIGTGKKITLECSQTMGHDKMYWYQQDPGMELHLIHYSYGVNSTEKGDLSSESTVSRIRTEHFPLTLESARPSHTSQYLCASSDSPGRGNEKLFFGSGTQLSVL.

The rearrangement joins TRBV21-1 to TRBJ2-5; the D call TRBD1 from the table was never checked on the DNA. TRBV21-1 is a listed pseudogene. The CDR3 consists of 21 residues. In nucleotides, the CDR3 is TGTGCCAGCAGCATGACAGGGGGCGATTTGCCGACCCGCGAGTACCAAGAGACCCAGTACTTC. It encodes CASSMTGGDLPTREYQETQYF.

The chain links TRBV14 to TRBJ1-1, with D tentatively TRBD1 (5 bases). The CDR3 contains 15 residues. Germline loops: CDR1 SGHDN, CDR2 FVKESK. Trimming left V 4 bases short and J 5 bases short, with 17 bases between. In DNA, the CDR3 is TGTGCCAGCAGCCCCTTCTTCGGGGGAAGGACTGAAGCTTTCTTT. It translates to CASSPFFGGRTEAFF.

The chain has TRBV29-1 and TRBJ1-1, with 8 bases lining up with TRBD1. Germline V gene lookup returns CDR1 SQVTM and CDR2 ANQGSEA. This CDR3 is built from 17 residues. Unmatched junction bases numbered 9, after V lost 0 bases and J lost 0 bases. The DNA of the CDR3 is TGCAGCGTTGAAGACGTTACCAGGGGGCTAATGAACACTGAAGCTTTCTTT. Residues: CSVEDVTRGLMNTEAFF.

This chain links TRBV28 with TRBJ2-5; 11 bases agree with TRBD1. CDR1 MDHEN and CDR2 SYDVKM come from the germline V gene. The CDR3 length is 21 residues. With 1 base clipped from V and 1 base from J, the junction kept 17 bases outside the gene matches. CDR3 in amino acids: CASSLFAYRDRGKGPQETQYF. DNA of the CDR3: TGTGCCAGCAGTTTATTTGCCTACCGGGACAGGGGGAAGGGGCCCCAAGAGACCCAGTACTTC.

This clone was seen more than once but under ten times. CDR3 nucleotide sequence: TGTGCCAGCAGCTTCCGAGGTGGCTACACCTTC. Residues: CASSFRGGYTF. The V and J genes are TRBV7-9 and TRBJ1-2, with no clear D. Trimming left V 3 bases short and J 7 bases short, with 6 bases between. The CDR3 runs to 11 residues. CDR1 is SEHNR and CDR2 is FQNEAQ in the germline V gene (reference sequence).

This sequence joins TRBV28 and TRBJ2-1; TRBD2 matches 10 bases. Trimming removed 3 bases from V and 2 bases from J; junction bases left unmatched: 19. The CDR3 spans 21 residues. CDR1 and CDR2 (germline): MDHEN, SYDVKM. The CDR3 DNA follows: TGTGCCAGCAGTTTGTGGGGCCTAACCCGGACTAGCGGAGCTACCTACAATGAGCAGTTCTTC. Amino acids: CASSLWGLTRTSGATYNEQFF.

The chain recombines TRBV7-3 with TRBJ2-5; a weak D match, TRBD1 (6 bases). The CDR3 has 16 amino acids. Germline lookup yields CDR1 SGHTA and CDR2 FQGTGA. V was trimmed by 2 bases and J by 5 bases, leaving 18 bases between them. In nucleotides, the CDR3 is TGTGCCAGCAGCTTAGACAAGTACAGGGATCGGGAGACCCAGTACTTC. This sequence encodes CASSLDKYRDRETQYF.